The T cell receptor (beta chain) described here comes from a study of T-cell reconstitution after alpha-beta-depleted transplantation in children. In this sample, this clonotype turned up many times. Per the germline V gene, CDR1 is SEHNR and CDR2 is FQNEAQ (reference sequence). CDR3 length equals 15 residues. Trimming pared 2 bases from V and 5 bases from J, leaving 13 bases between. Unique molecular identifiers were incorporated when the TCRbeta library was constructed. In TCRdb, the PCR reads were re-called with MiXCR into one record per CDR3 protein. The table lists just under 550,000 distinct CDR3 sequences, 15% to 20% of them singletons.

The chain uses TRBV7-9 and TRBJ2-1; TRBD2 might be the D (5 bases). Sequences were derived from PBMCs from the stem cell graft donor, sampled from the stem cell graft. The sequence derives from a human donor who donated a stem cell graft to a child with acute lymphoblastic leukemia. CDR3 sequence (DNA): TGTGCCAGCAGCTTAAGACGGGGTGTTAACAATGAGCAGTTCTTC. Translated: CASSLRRGVNNEQFF. Full variable domain (remainder filled in from reference TRBV7-9 and TRBJ2-1): DTGVSQNPRHKITKRGQNVTFRCDPISEHNRLYWYRQTLGQGPEFLTYFQNEAQLEKSRLLSDRFSAERPKGSFSTLEIQRTEQGDSAMYLCASSLRRGVNNEQFFGPGTRLTVL.